This paragraph reports one TCR beta chain. By sample share, this clone is medium-sized (0.01 to 0.1%). This clone's antigen is unknown. It has no much larger one-base neighbor in the sample; base qualities were not kept. This record comes from a study of OX40 agonist ivuxolimab in advanced cancers. Regarding the complete study: Ivuxolimab was a fully human IgG2 agonistic monoclonal antibody targeting the costimulatory receptor OX40 (CD134). Three dose-escalation patients achieved partial responses, one with hepatocellular carcinoma and two with cutaneous melanoma. The point of sequencing TCRbeta in the periphery was to test whether ivuxolimab changed TCR sequence diversity and drove clonal T-cell expansion. Patients were allowed to have had prior anti-PD-1, anti-PD-L1 or anti-CTLA-4 therapy, and approximately 40% of the dose-escalation patients had been treated with checkpoint inhibitors. Of the approximately 50 patients in dose escalation, around 20 had hepatocellular carcinoma, around 15 had melanoma, 9 had renal cell carcinoma and 9 had head and neck cancer. The paper covers the monotherapy dose-escalation part of the phase I ivuxolimab trial, which included N of about 50 patients. A male proportion of roughly 80% and a mean age of roughly 55 years, ranging from 23 to 79, were recorded for the dose-escalation cohort. Intravenous ivuxolimab was administered to patients every 2 weeks at six dose levels: 0.01, 0.1, 0.3, 1.5, 3 and 10 mg/kg. Beyond this particular receptor, the publication reports: On average, CD8+ T cells showed more expanded clones than CD4+ T cells after ivuxolimab. Clonal expansion of both CD4+ and CD8+ blood T cells was observed from baseline to week 6 at doses 0.1 to 3.0 mg/kg. In the 0.1-3.0 mg/kg groups, partial responders were among the patients with the lowest normalized peripheral clonal expansion, particularly in CD8+ T cells. The antigen specificity of the clonally expanded peripheral T cells was not determined. Low levels of normalized T-cell clonal expansion were also shown by some nonresponding patients.

For sequencing of the TCRbeta CDR3 region, genomic DNA was extracted from the sorted cells. TCRbeta CDR3 regions were sequenced using the immunoSEQ Assay. Drawn from immuneACCESS, this table holds only the in-frame rearrangements with V and J called that TCRdb kept. Clones are partly lost; checked studies trace under half to an unresolved V gene and leave the rest unexplained. Here the sample has over 10,000 clones; 85% to 90% occur a single time. About half of the sample lies in the top ten. The trial excluded patients who had a history of autoimmune disease or who were on systemic immunosuppression. Peripheral blood for TCR sequencing was drawn from every dose cohort at baseline, at cycle 4 day 1 and at cycle 7 day 1. Samples were obtained from an open-label, multicenter, first-in-human phase I dose-escalation trial of ivuxolimab. Adults with locally advanced or metastatic melanoma, renal cell carcinoma, hepatocellular carcinoma or head and neck squamous cell carcinoma were enrolled in the trial. Before TCR sequencing, CD4+ T cells and CD8+ T cells were sorted from peripheral blood as separate populations.

The CDR3 spans 14 residues, from the cysteine through the phenylalanine. Here the CDR3 DNA is all that survives: 42 bases in frame from base 1. Trimming takes 4 bases from V and 5 bases from J, and the germline ends sit 15 bases apart. For CDR1 and CDR2, the germline V gene lists SGHAT and FQNNGV. This TCR was recovered from an adult with an advanced solid tumor such as melanoma, head and neck, liver or kidney cancer. The chain is encoded by TRBV11-2 joined to TRBJ2-7; the D segment cannot be called with confidence. Sequencing was performed on CD4+ or CD8+ T cells sorted from blood, taken in a trial of the OX40 agonist ivuxolimab. Here is the DNA: TGTGCCAGCAGCTCCCCCGGCGCGGTCGACGAGCAGTACTTC. Its protein product is CASSSPGAVDEQYF. When the CDR3 is completed using the reference TRBV11-2 and TRBJ2-7 genes on either side, the full variable domain is EAGVAQSPRYKIIEKRQSVAFWCNPISGHATLYWYQQILGQGPKLLIQFQNNGVVDDSQLPKDRFSAERLKGVDSTLKIQPAKLEDSAVYLCASSSPGAVDEQYFGPGTRLTVT.